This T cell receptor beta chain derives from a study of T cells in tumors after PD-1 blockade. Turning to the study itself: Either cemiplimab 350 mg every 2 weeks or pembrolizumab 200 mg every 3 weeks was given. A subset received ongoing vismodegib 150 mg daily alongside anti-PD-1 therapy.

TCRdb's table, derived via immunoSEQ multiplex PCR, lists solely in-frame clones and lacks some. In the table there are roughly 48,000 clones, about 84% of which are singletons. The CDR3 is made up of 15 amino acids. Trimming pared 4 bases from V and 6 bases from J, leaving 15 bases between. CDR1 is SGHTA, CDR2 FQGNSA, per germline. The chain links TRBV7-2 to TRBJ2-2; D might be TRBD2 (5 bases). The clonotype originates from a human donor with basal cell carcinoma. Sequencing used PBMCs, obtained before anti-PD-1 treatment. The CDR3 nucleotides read TGTGCCAGCAGCTCGTCGGGGTTAAGGGCCGGGGAGCTGTTTTTT. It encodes CASSSSGLRAGELFF.